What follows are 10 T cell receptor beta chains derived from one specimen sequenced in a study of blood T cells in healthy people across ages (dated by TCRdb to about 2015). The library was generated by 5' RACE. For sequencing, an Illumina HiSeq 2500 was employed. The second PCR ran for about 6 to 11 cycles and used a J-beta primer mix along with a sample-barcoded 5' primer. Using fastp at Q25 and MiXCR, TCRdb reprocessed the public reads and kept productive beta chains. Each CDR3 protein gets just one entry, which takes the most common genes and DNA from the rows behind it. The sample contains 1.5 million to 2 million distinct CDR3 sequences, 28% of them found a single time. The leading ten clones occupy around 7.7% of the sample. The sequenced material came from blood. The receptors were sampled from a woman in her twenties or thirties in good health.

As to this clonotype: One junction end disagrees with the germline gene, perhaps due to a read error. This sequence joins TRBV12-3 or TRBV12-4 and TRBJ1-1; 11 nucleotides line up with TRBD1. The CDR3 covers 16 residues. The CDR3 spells CASSSRTGGALGEAFF. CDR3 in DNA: TGTGCCAGCAGTTCTAGGACAGGGGGCGCATTAGGTGAAGCCTTCTTT.

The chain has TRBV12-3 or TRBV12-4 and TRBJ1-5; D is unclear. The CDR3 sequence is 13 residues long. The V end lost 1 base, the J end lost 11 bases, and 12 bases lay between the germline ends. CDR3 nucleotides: TGTGCCAGCAGTTTAGGGGAACAGAACGCCCAGCATTTT. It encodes CASSLGEQNAQHF.

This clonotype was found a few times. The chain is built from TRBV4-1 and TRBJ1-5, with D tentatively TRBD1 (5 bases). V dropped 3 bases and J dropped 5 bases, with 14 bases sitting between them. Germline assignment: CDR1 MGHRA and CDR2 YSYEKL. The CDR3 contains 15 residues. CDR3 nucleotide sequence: TGCGCCAGCAGCCAGCGCGAGGGGCAGGATCAGCCCCAGCATTTT. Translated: CASSQREGQDQPQHF.

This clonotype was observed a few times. The CDR3 loop is CASSSRTGNSYEQYF. The CDR3 bases are TGTGCCAGCAGTTCCCGGACAGGAAACAGCTACGAGCAGTACTTC. The V and J genes are TRBV6-6 and TRBJ2-7, with 7 bases identical to TRBD1. Germline loops: CDR1 MNHNY, CDR2 SVGAGI (reference sequence). The trim removed 4 bases at V and 3 bases at J, leaving 9 bases unmatched. This CDR3 is built from 15 residues.

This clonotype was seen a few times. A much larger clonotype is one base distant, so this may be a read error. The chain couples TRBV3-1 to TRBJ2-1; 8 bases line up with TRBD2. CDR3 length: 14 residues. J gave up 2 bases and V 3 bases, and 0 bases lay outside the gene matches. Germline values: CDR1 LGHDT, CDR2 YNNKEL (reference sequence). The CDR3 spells CASSQTSAYNEQFF. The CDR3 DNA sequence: TGTGCCAGCAGCCAGACTAGCGCCTACAATGAGCAGTTCTTC.

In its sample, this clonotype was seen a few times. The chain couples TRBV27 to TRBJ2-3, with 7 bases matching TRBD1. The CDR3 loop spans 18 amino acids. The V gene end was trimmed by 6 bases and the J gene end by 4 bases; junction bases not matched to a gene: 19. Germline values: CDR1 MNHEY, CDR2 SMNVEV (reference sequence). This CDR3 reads CASRSGGLGPRRADTQYF. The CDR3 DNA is TGTGCCAGCAGATCAGGGGGTCTCGGCCCCCGCCGCGCAGATACGCAGTATTTT.

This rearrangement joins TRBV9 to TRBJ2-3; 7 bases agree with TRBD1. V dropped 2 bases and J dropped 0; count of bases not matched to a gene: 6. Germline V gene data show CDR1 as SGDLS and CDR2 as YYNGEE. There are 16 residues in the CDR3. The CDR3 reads CASSVSTGVSTDTQYF. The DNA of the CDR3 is TGTGCCAGCAGCGTCTCAACAGGGGTGAGCACAGATACGCAGTATTTT.

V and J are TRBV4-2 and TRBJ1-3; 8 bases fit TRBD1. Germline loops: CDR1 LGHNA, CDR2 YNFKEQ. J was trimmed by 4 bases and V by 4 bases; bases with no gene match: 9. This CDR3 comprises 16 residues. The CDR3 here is CASSPLTGALGNTIYF. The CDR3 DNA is TGTGCCAGCAGCCCGCTGACAGGGGCGCTAGGAAACACCATATATTTT.

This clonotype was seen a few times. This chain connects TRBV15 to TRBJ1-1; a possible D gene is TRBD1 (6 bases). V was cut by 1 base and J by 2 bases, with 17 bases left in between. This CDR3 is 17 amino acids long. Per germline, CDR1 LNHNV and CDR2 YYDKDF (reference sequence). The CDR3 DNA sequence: TGTGCCACCAGCAGAGCACCCCGCGAGACAGGCAACACTGAAGCTTTCTTT. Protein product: CATSRAPRETGNTEAFF.

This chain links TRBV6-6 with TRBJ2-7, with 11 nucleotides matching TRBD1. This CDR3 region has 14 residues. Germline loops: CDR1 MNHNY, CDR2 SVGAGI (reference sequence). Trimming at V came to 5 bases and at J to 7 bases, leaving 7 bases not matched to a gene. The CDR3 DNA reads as TGTGCCAGCAGTCGCGGGACAGGGGGTGGAGAGCAGTACTTC. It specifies CASSRGTGGGEQYF.